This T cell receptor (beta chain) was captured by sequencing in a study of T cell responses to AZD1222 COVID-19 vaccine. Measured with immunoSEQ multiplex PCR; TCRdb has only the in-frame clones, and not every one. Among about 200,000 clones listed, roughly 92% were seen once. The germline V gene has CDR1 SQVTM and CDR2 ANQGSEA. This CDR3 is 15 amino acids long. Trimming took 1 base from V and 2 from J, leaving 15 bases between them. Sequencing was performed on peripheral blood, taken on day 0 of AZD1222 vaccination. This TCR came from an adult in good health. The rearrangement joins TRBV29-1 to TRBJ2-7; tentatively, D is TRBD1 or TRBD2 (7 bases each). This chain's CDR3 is CSVEGDREGAYEQYF. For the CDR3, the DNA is TGCAGCGTTGAAGGAGACAGGGAGGGGGCCTACGAGCAGTACTTC.